These 2 T cell receptor beta chains came from one sample sequenced in a study of somatic mutations in cytotoxic T cells in rheumatoid arthritis. Using immunoSEQ multiplex PCR, the repertoire was profiled, and TCRdb retains in-frame clones only, with some absent. The data contain around 6,000 clones, roughly four fifths of them singletons. Specimen: CD8+ T cells sorted from blood. The receptor set was obtained from an adult with rheumatoid arthritis.

The rearrangement uses TRBV11-2 and TRBJ2-3; D gene ambiguous. Per the germline V gene, CDR1 is SGHAT and CDR2 is FQNNGV. The ends were cut back, 1 base at V and 6 bases at J, with 5 bases in the middle. This CDR3 has 12 amino acids. The CDR3 here is CASSLGSDTQYF. The CDR3, as DNA: TGTGCCAGCAGCTTAGGATCGGATACGCAGTATTTT.

The rearrangement joins TRBV7-9 to TRBJ1-5; D not resolved. V lost 3 bases and J lost 9, with 9 bases in between. CDR3 length: 12 amino acids. The V gene's germline CDR1 is SEHNR and CDR2 FQNEAQ (reference sequence). Here the CDR3 DNA reads TGTGCCAGCAGCTTCTTAGATCTGCCCCAGCATTTT. It codes for CASSFLDLPQHF. The variable domain in full, completed from reference TRBV7-9 and TRBJ1-5, reads DTGVSQNPRHKITKRGQNVTFRCDPISEHNRLYWYRQTLGQGPEFLTYFQNEAQLEKSRLLSDRFSAERPKGSFSTLEIQRTEQGDSAMYLCASSFLDLPQHFGDGTRLSIL.